What follows are 16 T cell receptor beta chains derived from one specimen sequenced in a study of blood T cell repertoires in COVID-19. The table came from immunoSEQ multiplex PCR; TCRdb's copy has only in-frame clones and leaves some out. This sample carries roughly 350,000 clones, 85% to 90% of them seen once, and the ten largest clones take 4%. The sample comprised peripheral blood. The source is a woman between 45 and 60 years old with active or convalescent COVID-19.

The gene calls are TRBV30 and TRBJ2-2; possible D gene TRBD1, 5 bases. Trimming shortened V by 5 bases and J by 8 bases, and 18 bases separated the two germline ends. CDR1 and CDR2 from the germline V gene are GTSNPN and SVGIG (reference sequence). The CDR3 loop spans 14 amino acids. Written as DNA, the CDR3 is TGTGCCTGGGCCCCCGACAGATCCCGGGGGGAGCTGTTTTTT. Its translation: CAWAPDRSRGELFF.

This clone has only one observation. This chain uses TRBV7-2 with TRBJ1-5; perhaps TRBD1 as D (6 bases). V was trimmed by 0 bases and J by 7 bases, leaving 13 bases between them. The germline CDR1 and CDR2 sequences are SGHTA and FQGNSA. This CDR3 has 15 residues. The DNA for the CDR3 is TGTGCCAGCAGCTTAGCGGGGGGGACAAGGCAGCCCCAGCATTTT. Translation gives CASSLAGGTRQPQHF.

Regarding this clone: This specimen includes other DNA sequences encoding the same CDR3. The chain recombines TRBV4-3 with TRBJ2-1, with 7 bases identical to TRBD2. Germline-derived CDR1 and CDR2 are LGHNA and YSLEER. Trimming took 1 base from V and 6 from J; bases not matched to a gene: 3. This CDR3 is built from 14 residues. CDR3 protein: CASSQGSSGNEQFF. The CDR3 DNA reads TGCGCCAGCAGCCAAGGGTCTAGCGGCAATGAGCAGTTCTTC.

This chain links TRBV5-1 with TRBJ1-1; 7 bases map to TRBD1. CDR1 SGHRS and CDR2 YFSETQ come from the germline V gene. The junction had 9 bases not matched to a gene; V was cut back by 3 bases and J by 4 bases. The CDR3 runs to 15 residues. The CDR3 DNA sequence: TGCGCCAGCAGCTCCGGGGACAGATTCGGCACTGAAGCTTTCTTT. Protein: CASSSGDRFGTEAFF.

The chain couples TRBV18 to TRBJ1-1; 8 positions match TRBD1. The CDR3 runs to 15 residues. After removal of 6 bases from V and 6 bases from J, the junction contained 12 bases not matched to a gene. The germline V gene has CDR1 KGHSH and CDR2 LQKENI. CDR3 DNA: TGTGCCAGCTCCCTAGGACAGGGAAGTCACGCTGAAGCTTTCTTT. Encoded protein: CASSLGQGSHAEAFF. Full variable domain (remainder filled in from reference TRBV18 and TRBJ1-1): NAGVMQNPRHLVRRRGQEARLRCSPMKGHSHVYWYRQLPEEGLKFMVYLQKENIIDESGMPKERFSAEFPKEGPSILRIQQVVRGDSAAYFCASSLGQGSHAEAFFGQGTRLTVV.

The chain couples TRBV6-2 or TRBV6-3 to TRBJ2-7, with a tentative D call TRBD2 (7 bases). CDR1 is MNHEY and CDR2 is SVGEGT in the germline V gene. V was clipped by 4 bases and J by 3 bases, with 19 bases between them. The CDR3 is 16 amino acids. The CDR3 here is CASSSLRGALDYEQYF. For the CDR3, the DNA is TGTGCCAGCAGTTCCCTCCGGGGGGCGCTTGACTACGAGCAGTACTTC.

The chain uses TRBV28 and TRBJ2-2; 7 bases match TRBD2. V gave up 5 bases and J gave up 3 bases; unmatched junction bases: 6. The CDR3 runs 15 residues. Germline CDR1 and CDR2: MDHEN and SYDVKM. CDR3 residues: CASSPPLAYTGELFF. DNA of the CDR3: TGTGCCAGCAGTCCCCCACTAGCGTACACCGGGGAGCTGTTTTTT.

This clone was detected once. This sequence joins TRBV28 and TRBJ1-4; no clear D. The CDR3 sequence is 15 residues long. The V end was cut by 3 bases, the J end by 0 bases, with 8 bases between. Germline V CDR1 and CDR2: MDHEN, SYDVKM. Here the CDR3 DNA reads TGTGCCAGCAGTTTGGAGTATGCAACTAATGAAAAACTGTTTTTT. Residues: CASSLEYATNEKLFF.

J is TRBJ1-1 and V is TRBV5-4; D gene uncertain. This CDR3 has 14 amino acids. Germline CDR1 SGHNT, CDR2 YYREEE (reference sequence). The germline V and J ends were trimmed by 1 base and 6 bases, with 13 bases remaining between them. CDR3 amino acids: CASSLRGGSAEAFF. The CDR3 nucleotides are TGTGCCAGCAGCTTGCGTGGAGGCTCGGCTGAAGCTTTCTTT.

The chain has TRBV7-3 and TRBJ2-5; maybe TRBD2 (5 bases). Trimming left V 2 bases short and J 5 bases short, with 9 bases between. Germline V gives CDR1 SGHTA, CDR2 FQGTGA. The CDR3 runs to 13 residues. The CDR3 nucleotides read TGTGCCAGCAGCTTAGAGGGCTGGGAGACCCAGTACTTC. It yields the protein CASSLEGWETQYF.

This chain's CDR3 is CASSFLDRVMTSNQPQHF. The CDR3 DNA reads TGTGCCAGCAGTTTCTTGGACAGGGTCATGACGAGCAATCAGCCCCAGCATTTT. The chain employs TRBV28 and TRBJ1-5; the match to TRBD1 covers 8 bases. This CDR3 has 18 residues. The V gene's germline CDR1 is MDHEN and CDR2 SYDVKM. With 3 bases clipped from V and 1 base from J, the junction kept 11 bases outside the gene matches.

V gene TRBV6-5 combines with J gene TRBJ1-1; maybe TRBD1 (5 bases). Trimming left V 6 bases short and J 2 bases short, with 16 bases between. The germline V gene encodes CDR1 MNHEY and CDR2 SVGAGI. This CDR3 is 15 amino acids long. The DNA for the CDR3 is TGTGCCAGCAGGAAGCCACAGGCGAGTAACACTGAAGCTTTCTTT. Its translation is CASRKPQASNTEAFF.

The rearrangement uses TRBV11-3 and TRBJ2-7; maybe TRBD2 (5 bases). CDR3 length: 14 amino acids. Germline-derived CDR1 and CDR2 are SGHNT and YENEEA. V lost 1 base to trimming and J lost 3 bases, with 10 bases between them. The CDR3 region has the DNA TGTGCCAGCAGCTTAGGAGGGAATGGCTACGAGCAGTACTTC. Translation: CASSLGGNGYEQYF.

The rearrangement joins TRBV11-3 to TRBJ1-1; D remains ambiguous. Looked up from germline, CDR1 is SGHNT and CDR2 is YENEEA. CDR3 length equals 13 residues. V was trimmed by 1 base and J by 3 bases, leaving 6 bases between them. The CDR3, as DNA: TGTGCCAGCAGCTTAGGACGGGACACTGAAGCTTTCTTT. Its translation: CASSLGRDTEAFF. The variable domain in full, completed from reference TRBV11-3 and TRBJ1-1, reads EAGVVQSPRYKIIEKKQPVAFWCNPISGHNTLYWYLQNLGQGPELLIRYENEEAVDDSQLPKDRFSAERLKGVDSTLKIQPAELGDSAVYLCASSLGRDTEAFFGQGTRLTVV.

The chain has TRBV19 and TRBJ2-7; D gene unclear. The CDR3 is 13 amino acids. V shed 3 bases and J shed 1 base, with 7 bases lying between them. Germline V gene lookup returns CDR1 LNHDA and CDR2 SQIVND (reference sequence). The CDR3 DNA follows: TGTGCCAGTAGTATCGCCAGGTCCTACGAGCAGTACTTC. Encoded protein: CASSIARSYEQYF. Based on the CDR3 plus reference TRBV19 and TRBJ2-7, the full variable domain is DGGITQSPKYLFRKEGQNVTLSCEQNLNHDAMYWYRQDPGQGLRLIYYSQIVNDFQKGDIAEGYSVSREKKESFPLTVTSAQKNPTAFYLCASSIARSYEQYFGPGTRLTVT.

This rearrangement joins TRBV14 to TRBJ2-1; 13 bases match TRBD2. Germline assignment: CDR1 SGHDN and CDR2 FVKESK. CDR3 size: 15 residues. V trimming: 6 bases; J trimming: 7 bases; junction bases outside the gene matches: 6. The CDR3 DNA follows: TGTGCCAGCAGACGAACTAGCGGGGGGGCTAATGAGCAGTTCTTC. Encoded protein: CASRRTSGGANEQFF. Based on the CDR3 plus reference TRBV14 and TRBJ2-1, the full variable domain is EAGVTQFPSHSVIEKGQTVTLRCDPISGHDNLYWYRRVMGKEIKFLLHFVKESKQDESGMPNNRFLAERTGGTYSTLKVQPAELEDSGVYFCASRRTSGGANEQFFGPGTRLTVL.